These 11 T cell receptor beta chains came from one sample sequenced in a study of blood T cell repertoires in COVID-19 (dated by TCRdb to the early 2020s). The library relied on the immunoSEQ multiplex PCR assay. This is the immuneACCESS table as TCRdb keeps it, with only in-frame sequences that have V and J called. A part of the clones is gone; compared with another copy, unresolved V genes explain less than half, and the rest is unexplained. The sample contains about 140,000 clones, 84% of them found a single time. The leading ten clones occupy approximately 10% of the sample. Sequencing was carried out using peripheral blood. The receptors derive from a man in his sixties with active or convalescent COVID-19.

This chain joins TRBV19 and TRBJ1-5, with 8 bases lining up with TRBD1. CDR1 is LNHDA, CDR2 SQIVND, per germline (reference sequence). The ends lost 5 bases at V and 2 bases at J; junction bases unmatched: 8. The CDR3 is made up of 16 amino acids. CDR3 sequence (DNA): TGTGCCAGTAGTGACAGGGGAGGATATGGCAATCAGCCCCAGCATTTT. Its translation: CASSDRGGYGNQPQHF.

The chain uses TRBV30 and TRBJ1-6; the match to TRBD1 covers 8 bases. Losses at the gene ends were 0 bases for V and 9 bases for J; bases not matched to a gene: 10. The germline V gene has CDR1 GTSNPN and CDR2 SVGIG (reference sequence). This CDR3 spans 16 amino acids. CDR3 sequence reads: CAWSVGWTGNGSPLHF. The CDR3 DNA sequence: TGTGCCTGGAGTGTAGGGTGGACAGGGAACGGTTCACCCCTCCACTTT.

The chain recombines TRBV9 with TRBJ1-3; 8 bases line up with TRBD1. The CDR3 runs to 16 residues. Germline values: CDR1 SGDLS, CDR2 YYNGEE. J gave up 0 bases and V 2 bases, and 4 bases lay outside the gene matches. CDR3 sequence: CASSVRDRSSGNTIYF. The CDR3 DNA sequence: TGTGCCAGCAGCGTCCGGGACAGGAGCTCTGGAAACACCATATATTTT.

V is TRBV30 and J is TRBJ1-1; 9 nucleotides agree with TRBD1. The germline V gene encodes CDR1 GTSNPN and CDR2 SVGIG (reference sequence). The CDR3 is 14 residues long. After removal of 5 bases from V and 4 bases from J, the junction contained 8 bases not matched to a gene. The CDR3 loop is CAWEQGAFGTEAFF. The CDR3 DNA reads TGTGCCTGGGAACAGGGGGCTTTCGGCACTGAAGCTTTCTTT.

The rearrangement uses TRBV6-6 and TRBJ1-2, with D maybe TRBD1 (5 bases). The CDR3 is 14 amino acids. CDR1 and CDR2 (germline): MNHNY, SVGAGI (reference sequence). With 5 bases removed from V and 4 bases from J, the gap between germline ends came to 14 bases. CDR3 bases: TGTGCCAGCAGTACAGGACGGAACAGCTATGGCTACACCTTC. Amino acid sequence: CASSTGRNSYGYTF.

CDR3 coding DNA: TGTGCCAGTAGTACGACTAGCGGGATAACCTACAATGAGCAGTTCTTC. This translates into CASSTTSGITYNEQFF. The rearrangement links TRBV19 to TRBJ2-1, with 11 bases lining up with TRBD2. Germline V gene lookup returns CDR1 LNHDA and CDR2 SQIVND (reference sequence). There are 16 residues in the CDR3. V was pared by 4 bases and J by 2 bases, with 4 bases of the junction left unmatched.

The gene calls are TRBV11-2 and TRBJ2-5; D may be TRBD2 (6 bases). The CDR3 extends over 15 amino acids. The germline gives CDR1 SGHAT, CDR2 FQNNGV. The V end was cut by 7 bases, the J end by 2 bases, with 17 bases between. The CDR3 sequence: CASTAGPGGQETQYF. The CDR3 nucleotides are TGTGCCAGCACCGCCGGGCCCGGGGGACAAGAGACCCAGTACTTC.

This clone was recorded once. V is TRBV3-1 (or the pseudogene TRBV3-2) and J is TRBJ1-2; 7 nucleotides match TRBD1. Germline CDR1 reads LGHDT; CDR2 reads YNNKEL (reference sequence). The ends lost 1 base at V and 3 bases at J; junction bases unmatched: 2. CDR3 length: 14 residues. DNA for the CDR3: TGTGCCAGCAGCCAAGGACAGGGAGACTATGGCTACACCTTC. Protein: CASSQGQGDYGYTF.

The gene calls are TRBV5-1 and TRBJ1-1; TRBD1 matches 10 bases. The CDR3 extends over 17 amino acids. V dropped 3 bases and J dropped 0; count of bases not matched to a gene: 8. Germline V gene lookup returns CDR1 SGHRS and CDR2 YFSETQ. The CDR3: CASSWGTGDRVNTEAFF. The DNA for the CDR3 is TGCGCCAGCAGCTGGGGGACAGGGGACAGGGTGAACACTGAAGCTTTCTTT.

The chain combines TRBV18 with TRBJ1-1; 11 bases are shared with TRBD1. V was clipped by 2 bases and J by 5 bases; unmatched bases: 10. The CDR3 extends over 17 amino acids. Germline V CDR1 and CDR2: KGHSH, LQKENI. The CDR3 spells CASSPSGTGGVRTEAFF. The DNA for the CDR3 is TGTGCCAGCTCACCATCCGGGACAGGGGGTGTTCGGACTGAAGCTTTCTTT.

The rearrangement links TRBV29-1 to TRBJ1-2; TRBD1 matches 7 bases. The ends lost 6 bases at V and 8 bases at J; junction bases unmatched: 12. Germline CDR1 and CDR2: SQVTM and ANQGSEA. CDR3 size: 13 residues. The CDR3 region is CSVTTPGGRGYTF. CDR3 DNA: TGCAGCGTAACCACTCCAGGGGGTAGGGGCTACACCTTC.